This note documents a single T cell receptor beta chain sequence. This sample stems from a study of blood T cells in healthy people across ages. V was shortened by 8 bases and J by 0 bases, with 11 bases between the two germline ends. CDR1 is DFQATT, CDR2 SNEGSKA, per germline (reference sequence). This CDR3 is 14 amino acids long. Primed by a sample-barcoded 5' primer and a J-beta primer mix, a second PCR proceeded for about 6 to 12 cycles. TCRdb re-called the 5' RACE reads through MiXCR, storing one row per CDR3 protein. Of over 550,000 distinct CDR3 sequences in the sample, about 30% were seen once.

The sequence came from a woman aged 80 or older in good health. The genes are TRBV20-1 and TRBJ1-6; TRBD1 might be the D (5 bases). The sequencing sample was made of blood. CDR3: CSTKGISYNSPLHF. The DNA for the CDR3 is TGCAGTACTAAGGGGATCTCCTATAATTCACCCCTCCACTTT.